This is a list of T cell receptor beta chains from one sample in a study of cytomegalovirus exposure and HLA in healthy donors. Sequencing was performed with immunoSEQ multiplex PCR; in TCRdb, only in-frame clones are kept and a portion is missing. Among about 160,000 clones listed, about 80% were seen once. What was sequenced was PBMCs. Receptors originate from a man aged 30 to 39 in good health and CMV-seronegative. Each CDR3 is given with its conserved first and last residue. Fields, in order: clone size, V gene, J gene, D gene, CDR3 protein, CDR3 DNA. The D gene is left open where the match is weak. Expanded clones get a size class; other rows say once, few or many, or leave the size out.

.	TRBV28	TRBJ1-5	TRBD1	CASSRALQGKTYNSNQPQHF	TGTGCCAGCAGTCGAGCCCTACAGGGGAAGACATATAATAGCAATCAGCCCCAGCATTTT
.	TRBV16	TRBJ2-7	.	CASSQLTGGNEQYF	TGTGCCAGCAGCCAATTAACGGGGGGCAACGAGCAGTACTTC
.	TRBV9	TRBJ1-3	TRBD1	CASSVAGQGLSGNTIYF	TGTGCCAGCAGCGTTGCGGGACAGGGTTTATCTGGAAACACCATATATTTT
.	TRBV11-2	TRBJ1-2	.	CASSLDLRGPYGYTF	TGTGCCAGCAGCTTAGATCTCCGTGGCCCCTATGGCTACACCTTC
.	TRBV18	TRBJ1-5	.	CASSPSGKAQPQHF	TGTGCCAGCTCACCTTCAGGGAAAGCGCAGCCCCAGCATTTT
.	TRBV9	TRBJ2-5	TRBD2	CASSLGLAGEETQYF	TGTGCCAGCAGCTTGGGACTAGCGGGGGAAGAGACCCAGTACTTC
.	TRBV6-1	TRBJ2-7	TRBD1	CASSDRTGVRYEQYF	TGTGCCAGCAGTGACCGGACAGGGGTTCGCTACGAGCAGTACTTC
few	TRBV10-3	TRBJ2-1	.	CAITIQGSNEQFF	TGTGCCATCACAATTCAGGGTAGCAATGAGCAGTTCTTC
.	TRBV19	TRBJ2-3	TRBD2	CASSPQAGATDTQYF	TGTGCCAGTAGTCCCCAGGCGGGAGCCACAGATACGCAGTATTTT
.	TRBV2	TRBJ2-6	.	CASHGPTSGANVLTF	TGTGCCAGCCATGGGCCTACCTCTGGGGCCAACGTCCTGACTTTC
.	TRBV7-3	TRBJ2-3	.	CATRAAGSTDTQYF	TGTGCCACCAGGGCCGCGGGGAGCACAGATACGCAGTATTTT
once	TRBV5-6	TRBJ2-7	.	CASSLGPAYEQYF	TGTGCCAGCAGCTTGGGGCCCGCCTACGAGCAGTACTTC
.	TRBV7-3	TRBJ2-3	TRBD2	CASSLYGGWGTDTQYF	TGTGCCAGCAGCTTATACGGGGGGTGGGGCACAGATACGCAGTATTTT
.	TRBV6-1	TRBJ2-2	TRBD1	CASTTGENTGELFF	TGTGCCAGCACGACAGGGGAAAATACCGGGGAGCTGTTTTTT
.	TRBV11-3	TRBJ2-7	.	CASSLGGSYEQYF	TGTGCCAGCAGCTTGGGGGGCTCCTACGAGCAGTACTTC